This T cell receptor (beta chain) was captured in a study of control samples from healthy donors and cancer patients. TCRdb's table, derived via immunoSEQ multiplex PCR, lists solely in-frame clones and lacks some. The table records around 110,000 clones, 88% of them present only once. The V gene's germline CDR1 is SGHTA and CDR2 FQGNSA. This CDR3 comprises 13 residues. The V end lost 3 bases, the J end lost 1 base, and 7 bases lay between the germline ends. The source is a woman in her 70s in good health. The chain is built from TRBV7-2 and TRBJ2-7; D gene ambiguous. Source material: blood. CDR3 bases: TGTGCCAGCAGCTTTGACGGGTCCTACGAGCAGTACTTC. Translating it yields CASSFDGSYEQYF.